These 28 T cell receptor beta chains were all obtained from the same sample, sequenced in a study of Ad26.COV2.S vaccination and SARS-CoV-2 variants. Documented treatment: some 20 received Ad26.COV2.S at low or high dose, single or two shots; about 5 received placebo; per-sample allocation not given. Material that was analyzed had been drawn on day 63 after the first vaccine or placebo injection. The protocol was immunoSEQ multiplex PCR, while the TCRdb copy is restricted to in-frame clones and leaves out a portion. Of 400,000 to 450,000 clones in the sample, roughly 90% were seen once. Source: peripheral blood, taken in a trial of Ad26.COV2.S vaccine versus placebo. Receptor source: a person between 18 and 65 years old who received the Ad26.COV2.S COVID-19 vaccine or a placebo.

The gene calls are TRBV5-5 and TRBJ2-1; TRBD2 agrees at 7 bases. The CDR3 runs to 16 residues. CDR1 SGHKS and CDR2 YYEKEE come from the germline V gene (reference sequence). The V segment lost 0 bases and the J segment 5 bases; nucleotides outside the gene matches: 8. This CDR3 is CASSLGFGSGNNEQFF. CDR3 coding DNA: TGTGCCAGCAGCTTGGGATTCGGGAGCGGGAACAATGAGCAGTTCTTC.

The CDR3 bases are TGTGCCAGTAGTATAGATCTATACGGGCAGGACTCCTACGAGCAGTACTTC. Its translation: CASSIDLYGQDSYEQYF. The chain carries TRBV19 and TRBJ2-7; no firm D call. Germline values: CDR1 LNHDA, CDR2 SQIVND (reference sequence). Deletions cut 0 bases from V and 0 bases from J, with 15 bases between. This CDR3 has 17 residues. The full variable domain, completed using reference TRBV19 and TRBJ2-7, is DGGITQSPKYLFRKEGQNVTLSCEQNLNHDAMYWYRQDPGQGLRLIYYSQIVNDFQKGDIAEGYSVSREKKESFPLTVTSAQKNPTAFYLCASSIDLYGQDSYEQYFGPGTRLTVT.

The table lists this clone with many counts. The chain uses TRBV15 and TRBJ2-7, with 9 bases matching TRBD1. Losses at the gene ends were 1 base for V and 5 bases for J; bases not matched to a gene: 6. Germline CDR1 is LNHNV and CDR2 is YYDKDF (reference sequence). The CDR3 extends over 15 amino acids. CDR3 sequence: CATSRGGTGSDEQYF. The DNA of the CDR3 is TGTGCCACCAGCAGAGGGGGGACAGGGAGCGACGAGCAGTACTTC.

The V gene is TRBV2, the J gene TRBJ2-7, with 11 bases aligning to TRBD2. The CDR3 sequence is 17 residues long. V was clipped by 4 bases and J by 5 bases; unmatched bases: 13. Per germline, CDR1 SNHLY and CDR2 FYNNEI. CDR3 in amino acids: CASSGGLADPRIHEQYF. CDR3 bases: TGTGCCAGCAGTGGGGGACTAGCGGACCCCAGGATCCACGAGCAGTACTTC.

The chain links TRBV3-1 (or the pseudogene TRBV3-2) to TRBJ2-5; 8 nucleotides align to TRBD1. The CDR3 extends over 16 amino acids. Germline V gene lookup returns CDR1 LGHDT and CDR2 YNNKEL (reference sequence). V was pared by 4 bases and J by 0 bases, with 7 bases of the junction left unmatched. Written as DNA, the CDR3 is TGTGCCAGCAGCCGATTCGGGACAGGAGACCAAGAGACCCAGTACTTC. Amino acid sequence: CASSRFGTGDQETQYF.

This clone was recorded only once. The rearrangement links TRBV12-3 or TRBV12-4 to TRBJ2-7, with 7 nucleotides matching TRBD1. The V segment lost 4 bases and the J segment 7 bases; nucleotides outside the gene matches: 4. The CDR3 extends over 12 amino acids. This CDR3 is CASSSSTGEQYF. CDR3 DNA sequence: TGTGCCAGCAGTTCGTCGACAGGGGAGCAGTACTTC.

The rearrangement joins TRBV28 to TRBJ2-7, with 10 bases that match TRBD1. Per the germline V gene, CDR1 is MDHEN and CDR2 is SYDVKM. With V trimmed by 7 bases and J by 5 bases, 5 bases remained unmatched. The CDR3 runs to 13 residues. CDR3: CASIGTGDNEQYF. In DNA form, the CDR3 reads TGTGCCAGCATAGGGACAGGGGATAACGAGCAGTACTTC.

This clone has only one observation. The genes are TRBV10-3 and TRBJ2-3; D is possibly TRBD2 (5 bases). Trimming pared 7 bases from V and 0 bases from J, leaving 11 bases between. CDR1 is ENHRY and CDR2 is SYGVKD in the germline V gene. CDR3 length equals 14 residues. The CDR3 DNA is TGTGCCATCACCCGTTCGGGAAGCACAGATACGCAGTATTTT. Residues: CAITRSGSTDTQYF.

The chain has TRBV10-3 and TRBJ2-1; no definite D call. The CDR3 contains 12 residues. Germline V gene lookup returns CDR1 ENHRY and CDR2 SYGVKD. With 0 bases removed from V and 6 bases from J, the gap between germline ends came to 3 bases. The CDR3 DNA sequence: TGTGCCATCAGTGAGTCTAGCAATGAGCAGTTCTTC. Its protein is CAISESSNEQFF.

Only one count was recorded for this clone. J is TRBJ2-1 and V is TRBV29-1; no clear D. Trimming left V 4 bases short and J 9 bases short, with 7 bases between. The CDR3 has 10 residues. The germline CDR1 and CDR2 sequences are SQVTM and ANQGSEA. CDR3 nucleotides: TGCAGCGTTGTGAGGCTTGAGCAGTTCTTC. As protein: CSVVRLEQFF.

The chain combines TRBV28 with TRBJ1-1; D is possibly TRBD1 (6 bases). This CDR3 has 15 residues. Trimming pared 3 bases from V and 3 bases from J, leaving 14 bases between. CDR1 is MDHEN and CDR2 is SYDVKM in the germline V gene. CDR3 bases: TGTGCCAGCAGTTTTATTACGGGGGCGGACACTGAAGCTTTCTTT. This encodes CASSFITGADTEAFF.

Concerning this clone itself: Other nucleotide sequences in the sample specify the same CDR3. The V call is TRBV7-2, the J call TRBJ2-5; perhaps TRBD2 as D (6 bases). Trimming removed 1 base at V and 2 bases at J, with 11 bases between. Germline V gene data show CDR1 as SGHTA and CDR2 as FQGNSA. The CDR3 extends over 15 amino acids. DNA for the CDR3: TGTGCCAGCAGCTTAGGAGGACGGGGGCAAGAGACCCAGTACTTC. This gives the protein CASSLGGRGQETQYF.

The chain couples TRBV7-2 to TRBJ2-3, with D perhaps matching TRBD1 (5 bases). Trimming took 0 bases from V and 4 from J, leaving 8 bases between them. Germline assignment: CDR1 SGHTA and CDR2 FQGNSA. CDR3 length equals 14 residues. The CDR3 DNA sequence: TGTGCCAGCAGCTTAGCCCTAGGGGCAGATACGCAGTATTTT. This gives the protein CASSLALGADTQYF.

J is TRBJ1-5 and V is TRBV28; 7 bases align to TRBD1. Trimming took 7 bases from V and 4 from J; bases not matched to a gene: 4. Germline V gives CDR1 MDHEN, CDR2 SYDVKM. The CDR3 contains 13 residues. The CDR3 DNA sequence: TGTGCCAGCATTGGGGACAGAAATCAGCCCCAGCATTTT. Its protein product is CASIGDRNQPQHF.

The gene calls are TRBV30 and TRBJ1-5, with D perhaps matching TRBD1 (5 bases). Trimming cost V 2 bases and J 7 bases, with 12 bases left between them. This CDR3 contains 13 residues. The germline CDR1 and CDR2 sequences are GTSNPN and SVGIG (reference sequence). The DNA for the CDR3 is TGTGCCTGGAGTTCTGGGGCGCAGCAGCCCCAGCATTTT. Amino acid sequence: CAWSSGAQQPQHF.

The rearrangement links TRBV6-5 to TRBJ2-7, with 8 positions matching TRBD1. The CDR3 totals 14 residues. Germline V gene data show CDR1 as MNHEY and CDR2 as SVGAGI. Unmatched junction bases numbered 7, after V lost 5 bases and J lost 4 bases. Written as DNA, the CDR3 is TGTGCCAGCAGTCCATGGACAGGGAGATACGAGCAGTACTTC. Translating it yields CASSPWTGRYEQYF.

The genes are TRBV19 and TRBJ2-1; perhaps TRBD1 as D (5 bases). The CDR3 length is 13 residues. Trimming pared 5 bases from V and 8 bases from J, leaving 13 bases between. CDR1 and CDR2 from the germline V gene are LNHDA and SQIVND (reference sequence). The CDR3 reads CASSPSGFDEQFF. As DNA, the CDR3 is TGTGCCAGTAGTCCCTCAGGGTTCGATGAGCAGTTCTTC.

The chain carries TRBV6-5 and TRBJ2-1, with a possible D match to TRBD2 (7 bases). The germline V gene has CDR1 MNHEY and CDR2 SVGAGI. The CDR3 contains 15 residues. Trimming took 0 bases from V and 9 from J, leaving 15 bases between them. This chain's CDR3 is CASSYSKGGQSEQFF. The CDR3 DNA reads TGTGCCAGCAGTTACTCCAAGGGGGGGCAAAGTGAGCAGTTCTTC.

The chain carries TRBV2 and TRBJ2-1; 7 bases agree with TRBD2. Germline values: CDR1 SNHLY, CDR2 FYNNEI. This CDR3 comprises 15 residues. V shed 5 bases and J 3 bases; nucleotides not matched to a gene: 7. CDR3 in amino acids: CASSLRTSDYNEQFF. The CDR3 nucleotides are TGTGCCAGCAGTCTGAGGACTAGTGACTACAATGAGCAGTTCTTC.

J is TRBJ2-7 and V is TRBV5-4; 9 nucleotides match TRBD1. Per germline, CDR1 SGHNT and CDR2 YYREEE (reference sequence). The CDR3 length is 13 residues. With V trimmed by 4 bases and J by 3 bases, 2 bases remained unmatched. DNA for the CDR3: TGTGCCAGCAGCAGGACAGGGGTCTACGAGCAGTACTTC. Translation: CASSRTGVYEQYF.

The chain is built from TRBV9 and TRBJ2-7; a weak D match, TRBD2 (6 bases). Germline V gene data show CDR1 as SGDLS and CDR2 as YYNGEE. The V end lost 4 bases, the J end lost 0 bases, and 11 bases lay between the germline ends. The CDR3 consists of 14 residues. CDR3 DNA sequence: TGTGCCAGCAGCACCGGGACTTACTCCTACGAGCAGTACTTC. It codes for CASSTGTYSYEQYF.

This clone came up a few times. The CDR3 here is CASSRSLNTEAFF. CDR3 bases: TGTGCCAGTAGTAGATCACTGAACACTGAAGCTTTCTTT. This chain joins TRBV19 and TRBJ1-1; no definite D call. CDR3 length: 13 amino acids. In germline, CDR1 is LNHDA, CDR2 SQIVND (reference sequence). Trimming shortened V by 4 bases and J by 0 bases, and 6 bases separated the two germline ends.

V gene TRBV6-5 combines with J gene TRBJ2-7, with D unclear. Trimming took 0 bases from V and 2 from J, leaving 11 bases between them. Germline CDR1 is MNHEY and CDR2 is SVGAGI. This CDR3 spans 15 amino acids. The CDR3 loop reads CASSYSFSGTYEQYF. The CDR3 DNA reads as TGTGCCAGCAGTTACTCTTTTTCAGGAACCTACGAGCAGTACTTC.

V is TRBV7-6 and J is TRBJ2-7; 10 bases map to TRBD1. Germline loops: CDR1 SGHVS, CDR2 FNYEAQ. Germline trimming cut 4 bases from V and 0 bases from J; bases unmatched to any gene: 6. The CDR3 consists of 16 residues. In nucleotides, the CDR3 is TGTGCCAGCAGCTCCCCCGGGACAGGGGCCTCCTACGAGCAGTACTTC. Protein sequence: CASSSPGTGASYEQYF.

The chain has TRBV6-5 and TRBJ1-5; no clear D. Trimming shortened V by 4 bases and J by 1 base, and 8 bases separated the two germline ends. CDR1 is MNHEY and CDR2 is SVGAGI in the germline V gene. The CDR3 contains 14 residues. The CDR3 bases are TGTGCCAGCAGTTGGGGTCCCAGCAATCAGCCCCAGCATTTT. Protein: CASSWGPSNQPQHF.

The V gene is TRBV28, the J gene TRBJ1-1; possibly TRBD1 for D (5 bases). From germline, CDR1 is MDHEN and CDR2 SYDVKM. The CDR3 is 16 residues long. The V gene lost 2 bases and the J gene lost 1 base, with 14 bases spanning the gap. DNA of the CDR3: TGTGCCAGCAGTTTAATTCTAGGGACCGGGAACACTGAAGCTTTCTTT. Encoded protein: CASSLILGTGNTEAFF.

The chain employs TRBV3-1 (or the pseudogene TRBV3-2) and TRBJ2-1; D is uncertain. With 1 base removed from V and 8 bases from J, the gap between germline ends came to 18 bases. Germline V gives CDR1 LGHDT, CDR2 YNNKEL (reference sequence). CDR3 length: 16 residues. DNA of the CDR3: TGTGCCAGCAGCCAAGTAACCGGCCCACACGGGCATGAGCAGTTCTTC. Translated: CASSQVTGPHGHEQFF.

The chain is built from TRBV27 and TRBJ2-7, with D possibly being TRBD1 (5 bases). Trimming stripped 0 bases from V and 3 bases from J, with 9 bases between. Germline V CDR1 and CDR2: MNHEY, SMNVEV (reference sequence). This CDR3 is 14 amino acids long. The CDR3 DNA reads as TGTGCCAGCAGTTTATCATCCGACAGCTACGAGCAGTACTTC. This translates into CASSLSSDSYEQYF.